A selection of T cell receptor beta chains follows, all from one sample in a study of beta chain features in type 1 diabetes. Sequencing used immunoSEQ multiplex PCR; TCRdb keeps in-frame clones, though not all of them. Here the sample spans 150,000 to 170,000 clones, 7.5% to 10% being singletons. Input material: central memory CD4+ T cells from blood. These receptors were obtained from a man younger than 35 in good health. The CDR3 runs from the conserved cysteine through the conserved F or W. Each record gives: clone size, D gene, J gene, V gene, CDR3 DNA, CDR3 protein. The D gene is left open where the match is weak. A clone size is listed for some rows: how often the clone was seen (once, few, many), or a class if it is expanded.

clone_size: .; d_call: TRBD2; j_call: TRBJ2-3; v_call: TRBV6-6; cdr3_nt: TGTGCCAGCAGTTACTCGTCTAGCGGGGGCCCAGATACGCAGTATTTT; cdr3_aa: CASSYSSSGGPDTQYF
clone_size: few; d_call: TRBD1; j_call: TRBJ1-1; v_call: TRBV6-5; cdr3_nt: TGTGCCAGCAGTTTGGAGACAGGGGTCTCTGAAGCTTTCTTT; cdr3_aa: CASSLETGVSEAFF
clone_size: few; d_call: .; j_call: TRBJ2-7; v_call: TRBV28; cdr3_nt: TGTGCCAGCAGTAAGGACTTGCCCTACGAGCAGTACTTC; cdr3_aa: CASSKDLPYEQYF
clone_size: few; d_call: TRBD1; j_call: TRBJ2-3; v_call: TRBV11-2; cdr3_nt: TGTGCCAGCAGACGGGACAGGGAAACGCAGTATTTT; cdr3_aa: CASRRDRETQYF
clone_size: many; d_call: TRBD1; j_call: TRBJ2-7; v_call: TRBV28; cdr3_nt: TGTGCCAGCAGGGCCGGGACAGGTCACTACGAGCAGTACTTC; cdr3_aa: CASRAGTGHYEQYF
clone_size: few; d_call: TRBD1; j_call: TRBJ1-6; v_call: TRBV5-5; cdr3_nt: TGTGCCAGCAGCTGGGACAGGGGCGCCAATTCACCCCTCCACTTT; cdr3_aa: CASSWDRGANSPLHF
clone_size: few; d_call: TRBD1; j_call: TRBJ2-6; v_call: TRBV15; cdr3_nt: TGTGCCACCAGCCTCAGGGGGCAAAAGGGGGCCAACGTCCTGACTTTC; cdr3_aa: CATSLRGQKGANVLTF
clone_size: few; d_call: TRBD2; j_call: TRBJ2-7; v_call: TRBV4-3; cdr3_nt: TGCGCCAGCCGTAAATCGTTAGCGGGAATCTACGAGCAGTACTTC; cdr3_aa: CASRKSLAGIYEQYF
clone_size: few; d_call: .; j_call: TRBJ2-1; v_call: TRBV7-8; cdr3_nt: TGTGCCAGCAGACGAAGGGGGGGACAATACAATGAGCAGTTCTTC; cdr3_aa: CASRRRGGQYNEQFF
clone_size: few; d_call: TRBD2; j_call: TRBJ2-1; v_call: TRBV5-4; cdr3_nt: TGTGCCAGCAGCCTGACTAGCGGGAGCTACAATGAGCAGTTCTTC; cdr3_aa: CASSLTSGSYNEQFF
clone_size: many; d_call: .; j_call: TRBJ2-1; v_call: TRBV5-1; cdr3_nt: TGCGCCAGCCGCCAGGGGCAGGGCTCCTACAATGAGCAGTTCTTC; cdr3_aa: CASRQGQGSYNEQFF
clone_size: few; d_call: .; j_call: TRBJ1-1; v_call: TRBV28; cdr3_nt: TGTGCCAGCAGCCCCCCGGGGTACGGCACTGAAGCTTTCTTT; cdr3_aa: CASSPPGYGTEAFF
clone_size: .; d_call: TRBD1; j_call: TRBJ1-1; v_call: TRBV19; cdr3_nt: TGTGCCAGTAGTCTTCAGACAGGGGTCACTGAAGCTTTCTTT; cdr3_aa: CASSLQTGVTEAFF
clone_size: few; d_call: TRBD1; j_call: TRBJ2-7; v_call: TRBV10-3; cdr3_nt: TGTGCCATCAGTGGACAGGGGACCGAGCAGTACTTC; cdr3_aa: CAISGQGTEQYF
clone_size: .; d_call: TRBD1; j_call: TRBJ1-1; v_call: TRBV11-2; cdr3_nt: TGTGCCAGCAGCTCAACAGGGGATGGCACTGAAGCTTTCTTT; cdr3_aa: CASSSTGDGTEAFF
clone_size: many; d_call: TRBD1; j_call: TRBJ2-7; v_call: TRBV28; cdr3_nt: TGTGCCAGCAGTGATGCGGGACAGGGAGGCGAGCAGTACTTC; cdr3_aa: CASSDAGQGGEQYF
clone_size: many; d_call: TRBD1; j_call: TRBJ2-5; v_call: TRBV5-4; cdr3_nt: TGTGCCAGCAGCACCCAAACAGGGGAGGAGACCCAGTACTTC; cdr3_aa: CASSTQTGEETQYF
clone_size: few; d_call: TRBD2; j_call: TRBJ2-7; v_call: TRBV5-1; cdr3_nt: TGCGCCAGCAGCTTGACACTAGCGGGAGGCGAGCAGTACTTC; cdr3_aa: CASSLTLAGGEQYF
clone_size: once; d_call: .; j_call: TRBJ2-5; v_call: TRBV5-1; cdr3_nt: TGCGCCAGCAGCTTGGTAGGCCAGGCCCCAGAGACCCAGTACTTC; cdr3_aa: CASSLVGQAPETQYF
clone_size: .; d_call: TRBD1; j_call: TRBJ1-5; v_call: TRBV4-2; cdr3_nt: TGTGCCAGCAGCCAAGATGGGACAGGGGCTAGCAATCAGCCCCAGCATTTT; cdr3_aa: CASSQDGTGASNQPQHF
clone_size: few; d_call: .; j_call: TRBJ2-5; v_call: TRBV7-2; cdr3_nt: TGTGCCAGCACGGGGGGAGGGGGCCAAGAGACCCAGTACTTC; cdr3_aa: CASTGGGGQETQYF
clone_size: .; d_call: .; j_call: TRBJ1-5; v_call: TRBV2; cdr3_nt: TGTGCCAGCAGTGAAACGGGCAGGGCTCAGCCCCAGCATTTT; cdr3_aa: CASSETGRAQPQHF
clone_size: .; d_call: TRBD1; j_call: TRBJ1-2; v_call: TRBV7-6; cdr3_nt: TGTGCCAGCAGCCTCTCCGGGACAGGCCCTTATGGCTACACCTTC; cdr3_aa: CASSLSGTGPYGYTF
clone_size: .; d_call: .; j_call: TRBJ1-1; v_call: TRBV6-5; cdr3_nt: TGTGCCAGCAGTTACCCCCTGGGGGGGTTGAACACTGAAGCTTTCTTT; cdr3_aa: CASSYPLGGLNTEAFF
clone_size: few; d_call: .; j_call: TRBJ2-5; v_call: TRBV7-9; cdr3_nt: TGTGCCAGCAGCTCGGGACAAGAGACCCAGTACTTC; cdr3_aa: CASSSGQETQYF
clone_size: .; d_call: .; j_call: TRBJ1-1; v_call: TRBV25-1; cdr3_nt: TGTGCCAGCAGTGAATCGTATCTTCGGGGCACTGAAGCTTTCTTT; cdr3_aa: CASSESYLRGTEAFF